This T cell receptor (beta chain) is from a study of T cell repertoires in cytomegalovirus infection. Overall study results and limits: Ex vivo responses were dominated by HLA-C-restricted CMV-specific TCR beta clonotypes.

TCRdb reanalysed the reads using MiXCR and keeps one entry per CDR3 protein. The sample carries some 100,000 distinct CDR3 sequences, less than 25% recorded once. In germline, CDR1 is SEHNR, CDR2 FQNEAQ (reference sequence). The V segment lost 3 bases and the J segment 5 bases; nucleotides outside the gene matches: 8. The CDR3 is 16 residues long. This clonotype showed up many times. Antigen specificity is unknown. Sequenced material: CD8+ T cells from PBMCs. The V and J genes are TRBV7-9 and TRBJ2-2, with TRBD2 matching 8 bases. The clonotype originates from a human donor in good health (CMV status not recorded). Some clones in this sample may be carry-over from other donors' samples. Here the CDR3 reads CASSFRGGARTGELFF. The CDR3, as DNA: TGTGCCAGCAGCTTTCGGGGGGGAGCGAGGACCGGGGAGCTGTTTTTT.